These 28 T cell receptor beta chains originate from one sample sequenced in a study of blood T cells in healthy people across ages. A J-beta primer mix and a sample-barcoded 5' primer were used in a second PCR of roughly 6 to 11 cycles. TCRdb analysed the 5' RACE reads with MiXCR anew, one entry per CDR3 protein. Of 1.5 million to 2 million distinct CDR3 sequences in the sample, more than 35% were seen once. Sequenced sample: blood. These receptors were obtained from a human donor in good health.

This clonotype appeared once. This chain connects TRBV20-1 to TRBJ1-5; no definite D call. This CDR3 comprises 13 residues. V was trimmed by 0 bases and J by 9 bases, leaving 12 bases between them. CDR1 is DFQATT and CDR2 is SNEGSKA in the germline V gene (reference sequence). The DNA for the CDR3 is TGCAGTGCTAGAGACGAGGCCGCGGGGCCCCAGCATTTT. The encoded protein is CSARDEAAGPQHF.

As for this clonotype: One end of the junction varies from germline; a read error may be responsible. The chain uses TRBV12-3 or TRBV12-4 and TRBJ1-2; no definite D call. The CDR3 consists of 12 residues. The CDR3, as DNA: TGTGCCGGCAGTTTGGAACTCTATGGCTACACCTTC. Amino acids: CAGSLELYGYTF.

This chain joins TRBV28 and TRBJ2-1; the D is unclear. The CDR3 totals 16 residues. V gave up 4 bases and J gave up 5 bases, with 18 bases separating them. Germline V lookup: CDR1 MDHEN, CDR2 SYDVKM. The CDR3 DNA reads as TGTGCCAGCAGTTCCGACCAAGGAGTCCTCCACAATGAGCAGTTCTTC. This codes for CASSSDQGVLHNEQFF.

The chain carries TRBV4-3 and TRBJ1-4; tentative D call: TRBD1 (6 bases). The V and J ends lost 1 base and 5 bases respectively, with 14 bases between them. This CDR3 region has 16 residues. The germline V gene has CDR1 LGHNA and CDR2 YSLEER. The CDR3 sequence is CASSQVSHRANEKLFF. The CDR3 coding sequence is TGCGCCAGCAGCCAAGTATCCCACAGGGCGAATGAAAAACTGTTTTTT.

This clonotype was seen more than once but under ten times. The rearrangement links TRBV25-1 to TRBJ2-3, with D uncertain. This CDR3 is 15 amino acids long. Per the germline V gene, CDR1 is MGHDK and CDR2 is SYGVNS. Trimming pared 1 base from V and 0 bases from J, leaving 8 bases between. The CDR3 is CASSESLLSTDTQYF. The DNA of the CDR3 is TGTGCCAGCAGTGAATCCCTCCTCAGCACAGATACGCAGTATTTT.

The chain joins TRBV2 to TRBJ2-4; 11 nucleotides align to TRBD2. This CDR3 contains 18 residues. Germline CDR1 SNHLY, CDR2 FYNNEI. With 6 bases clipped from V and 0 bases from J, the junction kept 10 bases outside the gene matches. The CDR3 here is CASRQSVAGGIAKNIQYF. Here the CDR3 DNA reads TGTGCCAGCAGGCAATCAGTAGCGGGGGGGATAGCCAAAAACATTCAGTACTTC.

V is TRBV29-1 and J is TRBJ2-6; D uncertain. In germline, CDR1 is SQVTM, CDR2 ANQGSEA. Trimming cost V 4 bases and J 0 bases, with 7 bases left between them. The CDR3 runs to 14 residues. CDR3 in amino acids: CSVGYFSGANVLTF. The CDR3 DNA reads as TGCAGCGTTGGTTACTTCTCTGGGGCCAACGTCCTGACTTTC.

This clonotype was observed a few times. V and J are TRBV6-2 or TRBV6-3 and TRBJ2-1, with no clear D. The germline CDR1 and CDR2 sequences are MNHEY and SVGEGT. Trimming removed 1 base from V and 12 bases from J, with 13 bases in between. CDR3 length equals 13 residues. CDR3 in DNA: TGTGCCAGCAGTTACTTGGGGATTCAAGGGCAGTTCTTC. Its translation is CASSYLGIQGQFF.

Remarks on this clonotype: This may arise from a read error, as a much more abundant clone is one base away. The chain joins TRBV20-1 to TRBJ2-3, with D unclear. CDR1 DFQATT and CDR2 SNEGSKA come from the germline V gene (reference sequence). With 3 bases removed from V and 10 bases from J, the gap between germline ends came to 8 bases. The CDR3 length is 10 residues. CDR3 DNA: TGCAGTGCTAGTGTGGATGCGCAGTATTTT. The encoded protein is CSASVDAQYF.

The CDR3, as DNA: TGCAGTGCTAGTGTCGCCAGCAATCAGCCCCAGCATTTT. It specifies CSASVASNQPQHF. The chain uses TRBV20-1 and TRBJ1-5; D remains ambiguous. Deletions cut 3 bases from V and 1 base from J, with 7 bases between. The germline gives CDR1 DFQATT, CDR2 SNEGSKA (reference sequence). The CDR3 covers 13 residues.

The rearrangement joins TRBV29-1 to TRBJ2-3; D remains ambiguous. CDR1 and CDR2 from the germline V gene are SQVTM and ANQGSEA. The CDR3 contains 13 residues. V lost 0 bases and J 4 bases, leaving 8 bases between the germline ends. CDR3 protein: CSVEDQVPDTQYF. The CDR3 DNA is TGCAGCGTTGAAGATCAGGTCCCAGATACGCAGTATTTT.

The chain carries TRBV27 and TRBJ1-4, with TRBD1 matching over 10 bases. The CDR3 sequence is 15 residues long. V trimming: 4 bases; J trimming: 8 bases; junction bases outside the gene matches: 7. Germline CDR1 and CDR2: MNHEY and SMNVEV (reference sequence). The CDR3 protein is CASSSGTGAREKLFF. The CDR3 DNA follows: TGTGCCAGCAGTTCAGGGACAGGGGCTAGGGAAAAACTGTTTTTT.

The V and J genes are TRBV7-2 and TRBJ2-7; no definite D call. The CDR3 extends over 15 amino acids. V was clipped by 3 bases and J by 2 bases, with 14 bases between them. Looked up from germline, CDR1 is SGHTA and CDR2 is FQGNSA. The CDR3 sequence is CASSFARSNTYEQYF. For the CDR3, the DNA is TGTGCCAGCAGCTTCGCCCGAAGTAACACCTACGAGCAGTACTTC.

This clonotype showed up just a few times. The chain recombines TRBV15 with TRBJ2-4; D remains unclear. The CDR3 totals 15 residues. Germline V gene data show CDR1 as LNHNV and CDR2 as YYDKDF (reference sequence). V lost 0 bases and J 8 bases, leaving 14 bases between the germline ends. CDR3 protein: CATSREGPFLDIQYF. CDR3 DNA: TGTGCCACCAGCAGAGAAGGTCCCTTTCTGGACATTCAGTACTTC.

There are a few counts of this clonotype. J is TRBJ2-4 and V is TRBV24-1; the D gene is possibly TRBD1 (6 bases). The J call may be in error: the DNA end matches TRBJ2-5 better. Germline CDR1 reads KGHDR; CDR2 reads SFDVKD. CDR3 length: 18 amino acids. The CDR3: CATSDPLRPQGNQETQYF. CDR3 sequence (DNA): TGTGCCACCAGTGACCCTTTACGACCTCAGGGGAATCAAGAGACCCAGTACTTC.

This sequence joins TRBV7-3 and TRBJ1-6; D is uncertain. CDR3 length: 13 residues. With 8 bases removed from V and 3 bases from J, the gap between germline ends came to 8 bases. Germline-derived CDR1 and CDR2 are SGHTA and FQGTGA. CDR3 in DNA: TGTGCCAGCTCGGCGGGCTATAATTCACCCCTCCACTTT. Translating gives CASSAGYNSPLHF.

This clonotype turned up a few times. V is TRBV5-1 and J is TRBJ2-3; 7 bases align to TRBD2. V shed 3 bases and J 1 base; nucleotides not matched to a gene: 11. Germline V gene sequence: CDR1 SGHRS, CDR2 YFSETQ. There are 17 residues in the CDR3. For the CDR3, the DNA is TGCGCCAGCAGCTGGGTATCGAGCGGGGCTGGCACAGATACGCAGTATTTT. This gives the protein CASSWVSSGAGTDTQYF.

The chain couples TRBV20-1 to TRBJ2-1, with 9 bases aligning to TRBD1. Trimming cost V 5 bases and J 8 bases; bases outside gene matches: 13. The germline V gene has CDR1 DFQATT and CDR2 SNEGSKA (reference sequence). CDR3 length: 15 residues. The CDR3 DNA sequence: TGCAGTGCTTTTAAACCGGGACAGGGTAACGATGAGCAGTTCTTC. Its protein product is CSAFKPGQGNDEQFF.

The rearrangement uses TRBV3-1 and TRBJ2-2, with 7 positions matching TRBD2. J lost 5 bases, V lost 4 bases, and 13 bases had no gene match. CDR3 size: 17 residues. The germline V gene encodes CDR1 LGHDT and CDR2 YNNKEL (reference sequence). CDR3 protein: CASSPSRGESKTGELFF. DNA for the CDR3: TGTGCCAGCAGCCCCTCCCGGGGGGAGTCAAAGACCGGGGAGCTGTTTTTT.

This clonotype came up many times. The V call is TRBV20-1, the J call TRBJ1-5, with a tentative D call TRBD1 (5 bases). The V end lost 3 bases, the J end lost 5 bases, and 32 bases lay between the germline ends. CDR3 length: 20 residues. Germline CDR1 is DFQATT and CDR2 is SNEGSKA (reference sequence). The CDR3 nucleotides are TGCAGTGCTAGTTATCCCATGGGGGTCATAAAAATCGGCAGGGATCAGCCCCAGCATTTT. This gives the protein CSASYPMGVIKIGRDQPQHF.

This clonotype has just a few counts. The J gene is TRBJ1-4, the V gene TRBV10-3; TRBD1 matches 9 bases. Germline V gives CDR1 ENHRY, CDR2 SYGVKD. The CDR3 extends over 13 amino acids. V gave up 11 bases and J gave up 8 bases; unmatched junction bases: 9. The CDR3 spells CASGQGPDEKLFF. The CDR3 bases are TGTGCCTCGGGACAGGGTCCTGACGAAAAACTGTTTTTT.

This clonotype came up a few times. V and J are TRBV2 and TRBJ2-5; 7 bases fit TRBD2. This CDR3 is built from 14 residues. CDR1 and CDR2 (germline): SNHLY, FYNNEI. V shed 3 bases, J shed 5 bases, and the junction held 6 bases outside the gene matches. The CDR3 coding sequence is TGTGCCAGCAGTGATTTGGGAGGGCTGGAGACCCAGTACTTC. It is translated as CASSDLGGLETQYF.

This chain connects TRBV7-6 to TRBJ2-1; D is possibly TRBD1 (6 bases). V gave up 1 base and J gave up 9 bases, with 19 bases separating them. Germline assignment: CDR1 SGHVS and CDR2 FNYEAQ. The CDR3 covers 16 residues. CDR3 region: CASSLDFQGRGGEQFF. CDR3 coding DNA: TGTGCCAGCAGCTTAGATTTTCAGGGACGAGGGGGTGAGCAGTTCTTC.

Comments on this clonotype: A read error may explain this, as a much larger clone is one base away. The rearrangement uses TRBV7-9 and TRBJ2-7; D perhaps matches TRBD1 (6 bases). This CDR3 is built from 14 residues. V lost 4 bases and J lost 3, with 13 bases in between. Germline CDR1 and CDR2: SEHNR and FQNEAQ (reference sequence). The CDR3: CASSSRDKNYEQYF. In DNA form, the CDR3 reads TGTGCCAGCAGCTCCCGGGACAAAAACTACGAGCAGTACTTC.

This clonotype was observed a handful of times. The chain carries TRBV10-3 and TRBJ2-1; 7 positions match TRBD2. This CDR3 has 13 residues. Germline assignment: CDR1 ENHRY and CDR2 SYGVKD. Germline trimming cut 6 bases from V and 4 bases from J; bases unmatched to any gene: 3. CDR3: CAISSGVYNEQFF. DNA of the CDR3: TGTGCCATCAGCAGCGGGGTGTACAATGAGCAGTTCTTC.

The chain carries TRBV4-1 and TRBJ2-7, with D unclear. The germline gives CDR1 MGHRA, CDR2 YSYEKL. There are 17 residues in the CDR3. The V end lost 1 base, the J end lost 2 bases, and 18 bases lay between the germline ends. This CDR3 reads CASSQAIQPARAYEQYF. The CDR3 DNA is TGCGCCAGCAGCCAAGCGATTCAACCTGCCCGCGCCTACGAGCAGTACTTC.

This clonotype turned up a few times. The chain carries TRBV7-7 and TRBJ1-1, with unresolved D. CDR3 size: 13 residues. V lost 3 bases and J lost 5, with 10 bases in between. Germline-derived CDR1 and CDR2 are SSHAT and FNYEAQ (reference sequence). In nucleotides, the CDR3 is TGTGCCAGCAGCTTGGATGCGGGAACTGAAGCTTTCTTT. Residues: CASSLDAGTEAFF. Full variable domain (rest looked up from reference TRBV7-7 and TRBJ1-1): GAGVSQSPRYKVTKRGQDVTLRCDPISSHATLYWYQQALGQGPEFLTYFNYEAQPDKSGLPSDRFSAERPEGSISTLTIQRTEQRDSAMYRCASSLDAGTEAFFGQGTRLTVV.

The chain carries TRBV7-2 and TRBJ2-1; 11 bases agree with TRBD1. The CDR3 totals 16 residues. Losses at the gene ends were 4 bases for V and 9 bases for J; bases not matched to a gene: 11. Germline V lookup: CDR1 SGHTA, CDR2 FQGNSA. The chain's CDR3 is CASSSGDRGWVGEQFF. CDR3 bases: TGTGCCAGCAGCTCGGGGGACAGGGGGTGGGTCGGTGAGCAGTTCTTC. The whole variable domain, filled in from reference TRBV7-2 and TRBJ2-1, reads GAGVSQSPSNKVTEKGKDVELRCDPISGHTALYWYRQSLGQGLEFLIYFQGNSAPDKSGLPSDRFSAERTGGSVSTLTIQRTQQEDSAVYLCASSSGDRGWVGEQFFGPGTRLTVL.